The 21 T cell receptor beta chains presented below share a single source sample, sequenced in a study of CD8 T cells in Susac syndrome. An amount of RNA that ranged from 0.5 to 1 ug was reverse transcribed with random hexamers. TCRdb passed the immunoSEQ multiplex PCR reads through MiXCR, listing each CDR3 protein once. This table holds just under 95,000 distinct CDR3 sequences, 85% to 95% found once. What was sequenced was CD4+ T cells from PBMCs. These receptor sequences come from a human donor with Susac syndrome.

The chain uses TRBV28 and TRBJ2-7; D is unclear. The V end lost 6 bases, the J end lost 5 bases, and 8 bases lay between the germline ends. This CDR3 is 11 amino acids long. Germline CDR1 and CDR2: MDHEN and SYDVKM. CDR3 sequence (DNA): TGTGCCAGCAGCGTTACCCACGAGCAGTACTTC. Translating gives CASSVTHEQYF.

The V call is TRBV20-1, the J call TRBJ2-4; 7 bases line up with TRBD1. Trimming removed 0 bases from V and 3 bases from J; junction bases left unmatched: 5. The CDR3 has 15 amino acids. Germline V gene sequence: CDR1 DFQATT, CDR2 SNEGSKA (reference sequence). The CDR3 nucleotides are TGCAGTGCTAGAGATCGCGCAGGGGGCAAAAACATTCAGTACTTC. Translated, it gives CSARDRAGGKNIQYF.

V is TRBV6-5 and J is TRBJ1-1; the match to TRBD1 covers 8 bases. Germline trimming cut 6 bases from V and 6 bases from J; bases unmatched to any gene: 9. Looked up from germline, CDR1 is MNHEY and CDR2 is SVGAGI. This CDR3 is built from 14 residues. In DNA, the CDR3 is TGTGCCAGCAGCAAGGGACAGGTCCATGCTGAAGCTTTCTTT. Amino acid sequence: CASSKGQVHAEAFF.

V usage is TRBV20-1 and J usage is TRBJ2-1; D not certain. Germline V lookup: CDR1 DFQATT, CDR2 SNEGSKA (reference sequence). Trimming pared 0 bases from V and 3 bases from J, leaving 6 bases between. CDR3 length equals 13 residues. CDR3 nucleotide sequence: TGCAGTGCTAGAGATGGGGTCTACAATGAGCAGTTCTTC. This codes for CSARDGVYNEQFF.

The rearrangement joins TRBV9 to TRBJ2-1, with D perhaps being TRBD1 or TRBD2 (6 bases each). This CDR3 is 15 amino acids long. Germline V gene sequence: CDR1 SGDLS, CDR2 YYNGEE. Trimming took 0 bases from V and 6 from J, leaving 13 bases between them. CDR3 nucleotides: TGTGCCAGCAGCGTAGACGGGGGCCCCCTCAATGAGCAGTTCTTC. It translates to CASSVDGGPLNEQFF.

In the case of this clonotype: At one end, the junction sequence differs from germline, possibly due to a read error. The genes are TRBV7-9 and TRBJ2-2; D is unclear. CDR1 and CDR2 from the germline V gene are SEHNR and FQNEAQ (reference sequence). The CDR3 extends over 15 amino acids. CDR3 DNA: TGTGCCAGCAGCTTATTGGACCCGAAAACCGGGGAGCTGTTTTTT. Its protein product is CASSLLDPKTGELFF.

This clonotype was found once. This chain links TRBV29-1 with TRBJ1-5, with D tentatively TRBD1 (6 bases). Trimming took off 0 bases at V and 4 bases at J, with 10 bases between the two ends. This CDR3 has 14 amino acids. Germline lookup yields CDR1 SQVTM and CDR2 ANQGSEA. CDR3 DNA: TGCAGCGTTGAAGATTCACAGGGTAATCAGCCCCAGCATTTT. Translating it yields CSVEDSQGNQPQHF.

V is TRBV29-1 and J is TRBJ1-2, with TRBD1 identical over 9 bases. The CDR3 length is 16 residues. Germline-derived CDR1 and CDR2 are SQVTM and ANQGSEA. Losses at the gene ends were 8 bases for V and 0 bases for J; bases not matched to a gene: 13. The CDR3 coding sequence is TGCAGCCCCGCTCCCGGGACAGGGACCGCTAACTATGGCTACACCTTC. Its protein is CSPAPGTGTANYGYTF.

A few counts support this clonotype. This chain connects TRBV7-2 to TRBJ2-3; a possible D gene is TRBD2 (5 bases). Trimming cost V 7 bases and J 3 bases, with 14 bases left between them. This CDR3 is built from 14 residues. Germline V CDR1 and CDR2: SGHTA, FQGNSA. CDR3 region: CASTKRDRTDTQYF. In nucleotides, the CDR3 is TGTGCCAGCACCAAGAGGGATCGGACAGATACGCAGTATTTT. The whole variable domain, filled in from reference TRBV7-2 and TRBJ2-3, reads GAGVSQSPSNKVTEKGKDVELRCDPISGHTALYWYRQSLGQGLEFLIYFQGNSAPDKSGLPSDRFSAERTGGSVSTLTIQRTQQEDSAVYLCASTKRDRTDTQYFGPGTRLTVL.

The CDR3 protein is CSVSRGVSSYEQYF. The CDR3 DNA reads TGCAGCGTCTCTCGGGGCGTGAGCTCCTACGAGCAGTACTTC. This chain uses TRBV29-1 with TRBJ2-7; tentatively, D is TRBD1 or TRBD2 (5 bases each). The ends were cut back, 6 bases at V and 0 bases at J, with 15 bases in the middle. Germline CDR1 SQVTM, CDR2 ANQGSEA. CDR3 length equals 14 residues.

The chain is built from TRBV14 and TRBJ2-5; D is unresolved. The CDR3 runs to 15 residues. The germline V gene has CDR1 SGHDN and CDR2 FVKESK. Deletions cut 1 base from V and 4 bases from J, with 13 bases between. CDR3 in amino acids: CASSQGLKDPETQYF. CDR3 nucleotides: TGTGCCAGCAGCCAAGGGTTGAAGGACCCAGAGACCCAGTACTTC.

The chain joins TRBV9 to TRBJ2-2; tentative D call: TRBD2 (7 bases). The CDR3 covers 17 residues. The V and J ends lost 0 bases and 1 base respectively, with 13 bases between them. Germline lookup yields CDR1 SGDLS and CDR2 YYNGEE. The CDR3 coding sequence is TGTGCCAGCAGCGTAGGCCCGGGGGGACAGAACACCGGGGAGCTGTTTTTT. Translated: CASSVGPGGQNTGELFF.

This chain links TRBV30 with TRBJ2-3; 8 bases align to TRBD1. The V gene end was trimmed by 2 bases and the J gene end by 5 bases; junction bases not matched to a gene: 6. The CDR3 spans 14 residues. CDR1 GTSNPN and CDR2 SVGIG come from the germline V gene (reference sequence). CDR3 coding DNA: TGTGCCTGGAGTCCTCGGACAGGGCAAGATACGCAGTATTTT. Protein sequence: CAWSPRTGQDTQYF.

The chain employs TRBV4-1 and TRBJ2-3; D ambiguous. Germline assignment: CDR1 MGHRA and CDR2 YSYEKL. V was pared by 1 base and J by 6 bases, with 8 bases between. There are 13 residues in the CDR3. CDR3 residues: CASSQVLRDTQYF. CDR3 DNA sequence: TGCGCCAGCAGCCAAGTCCTTCGGGATACGCAGTATTTT.

This sequence joins TRBV29-1 and TRBJ2-1; the D gene is possibly TRBD2 (6 bases). Per germline, CDR1 SQVTM and CDR2 ANQGSEA. The CDR3 is 15 residues long. V shed 0 bases and J shed 2 bases, with 11 bases lying between them. The CDR3 DNA sequence: TGCAGCGTTGAAGATCTCGCTAGCGCCTACAATGAGCAGTTCTTC. Protein sequence: CSVEDLASAYNEQFF.

The V gene is TRBV6-1, the J gene TRBJ1-2; D may be TRBD1 (5 bases). CDR1 is MNHNS, CDR2 SASEGT, per germline. Trimming shortened V by 2 bases and J by 5 bases, and 12 bases separated the two germline ends. The CDR3 has 14 residues. This CDR3 is CASSESGQVYGYTF. CDR3 in DNA: TGTGCCAGCAGTGAATCTGGACAAGTTTATGGCTACACCTTC.

The chain recombines TRBV11-2 with TRBJ2-1; TRBD2 aligns across 8 bases. CDR1 and CDR2 from the germline V gene are SGHAT and FQNNGV. CDR3 length: 15 amino acids. The CDR3 DNA is TGTGCTACCAGCGGGGGCCTGAGCTCCTACAATGAGCAGTTCTTC. Translation gives CATSGGLSSYNEQFF.

The gene calls are TRBV9 and TRBJ1-1; no definite D call. With 0 bases removed from V and 4 bases from J, the gap between germline ends came to 7 bases. The CDR3 is 13 amino acids. CDR1 and CDR2 (germline): SGDLS, YYNGEE. This chain's CDR3 is CASSVAPPTEAFF. In DNA form, the CDR3 reads TGTGCCAGCAGCGTAGCCCCCCCCACTGAAGCTTTCTTT.

J is TRBJ1-2 and V is TRBV27; no definite D call. The CDR3 loop spans 12 amino acids. CDR1 and CDR2 from the germline V gene are MNHEY and SMNVEV (reference sequence). The V end was cut by 3 bases, the J end by 8 bases, with 10 bases between. This CDR3 reads CASSFAGGGYTF. CDR3 DNA sequence: TGTGCCAGCAGTTTTGCGGGAGGGGGCTACACCTTC.

The chain has TRBV27 and TRBJ2-1, with a possible D match to TRBD2 (6 bases). The germline V and J ends were trimmed by 5 bases and 6 bases, with 11 bases remaining between them. The CDR3 covers 13 residues. Germline loops: CDR1 MNHEY, CDR2 SMNVEV (reference sequence). The CDR3 nucleotides read TGTGCCAGCAGTCCCGGGACTTCCAATGAGCAGTTCTTC. This gives the protein CASSPGTSNEQFF.

This chain uses TRBV6-5 with TRBJ2-2; D is ambiguous. There are 14 residues in the CDR3. The germline gives CDR1 MNHEY, CDR2 SVGAGI. Trimming left V 0 bases short and J 6 bases short, with 8 bases between. The CDR3 loop reads CASSYSDGAGELFF. As DNA, the CDR3 is TGTGCCAGCAGTTACTCGGACGGAGCCGGGGAGCTGTTTTTT.